This T cell receptor (beta chain) was recovered during a study of blood T cell repertoires in COVID-19. This study enrolled people aged 18 to 89 from around 25 US geographic areas. Libraries were prepared by immunoSEQ multiplex PCR; TCRdb keeps only in-frame clonotypes and omits some of them. The table lists 200,000 to 250,000 clones, less than 85% of them singletons. The sequencing input was PBMCs or T cells enriched from blood (not recorded which). The origin of this receptor is a man in his sixties who had recovered from COVID-19.

CDR3 sequence (DNA): TGTGCCAGCAGCCAAGATCGACAGAACTCTGGGGCCAACGTCCTGACTTTC. Its protein product is CASSQDRQNSGANVLTF. V usage is TRBV4-2 and J usage is TRBJ2-6; D may be TRBD1 (5 bases). Trimming took 0 bases from V and 0 from J, leaving 9 bases between them. Germline V CDR1 and CDR2: LGHNA, YNFKEQ. This CDR3 is 17 amino acids long.